Below are 14 T cell receptor beta chains sequenced from a single sample in a study of T-cell memory formation after mild COVID-19. Using its own MiXCR run on the 5' RACE reads, TCRdb lists one record per CDR3 protein. The profile shows roughly 190,000 distinct CDR3 sequences, about 27% of them singletons. Sample: PBMCs or a T cell subset sorted from them (not recorded which). The source is an adult woman who had mild COVID-19 (a few samples of this study predate the infection). Cell type and time point are not known.

J is TRBJ2-6 and V is TRBV18; 9 nucleotides agree with TRBD1. With 5 bases clipped from V and 0 bases from J, the junction kept 14 bases outside the gene matches. Germline lookup yields CDR1 KGHSH and CDR2 LQKENI. The CDR3 totals 20 residues. The CDR3 region has the DNA TGTGCCAGCTCATCGTTACCCTGGACAGGGGATGGCTCTGGGGCCAACGTCCTGACTTTC. The encoded protein is CASSSLPWTGDGSGANVLTF.

The chain is built from TRBV12-3 or TRBV12-4 and TRBJ1-2; D is perhaps TRBD1 (6 bases). V lost 5 bases and J lost 4, with 14 bases in between. This CDR3 is built from 14 residues. This chain's CDR3 is CASSRPTGSYGYTF. The CDR3 region has the DNA TGTGCCAGCAGTCGTCCTACAGGGAGCTATGGCTACACCTTC.

This clonotype came up a few times. This sequence joins TRBV6-2 or TRBV6-3 and TRBJ1-2; 9 bases are shared with TRBD1. The germline gives CDR1 MNHEY, CDR2 SVGEGT. V lost 4 bases, J lost 2 bases, and 2 bases stayed unmatched. This CDR3 comprises 14 residues. The CDR3 DNA is TGTGCCAGCAGTTCGGACAGGGGCAACTATGGCTACACCTTC. Its protein product is CASSSDRGNYGYTF.

This clonotype was observed a handful of times. The chain combines TRBV7-8 with TRBJ2-7, with a tentative D call TRBD1 (6 bases). Germline V lookup: CDR1 SGHVS, CDR2 FQNEAQ. CDR3 length: 15 amino acids. V was cut by 4 bases and J by 6 bases, with 19 bases left in between. CDR3 sequence reads: CASSSYRDTLGEQYF. CDR3 DNA sequence: TGTGCCAGCAGCTCCTACCGGGACACCCTGGGCGAGCAGTACTTC.

The chain combines TRBV5-5 with TRBJ2-1; TRBD2 aligns across 7 bases. CDR3 length: 18 residues. J lost 0 bases, V lost 0 bases, and 9 bases had no gene match. CDR1 is SGHKS and CDR2 is YYEKEE in the germline V gene (reference sequence). The CDR3 coding sequence is TGTGCCAGCAGCTTGGGACTAGCCGGGACCCGCTCCTACAATGAGCAGTTCTTC. Encoded protein: CASSLGLAGTRSYNEQFF. The full variable domain, in which reference TRBV5-5 and TRBJ2-1 provide the parts outside the CDR3, is DAGVTQSPTHLIKTRGQQVTLRCSPISGHKSVSWYQQVLGQGPQFIFQYYEKEERGRGNFPDRFSARQFPNYSSELNVNALLLGDSALYLCASSLGLAGTRSYNEQFFGPGTRLTVL.

The V gene is TRBV12-3 or TRBV12-4, the J gene TRBJ2-1; TRBD2 might be the D (5 bases). V gave up 4 bases and J gave up 3 bases, with 13 bases separating them. This CDR3 contains 15 residues. The CDR3 DNA reads TGTGCCAGCAGTTCGATAAGTGGACTCTACAATGAGCAGTTCTTC. It yields the protein CASSSISGLYNEQFF.

V usage is TRBV5-1 and J usage is TRBJ2-5, with TRBD2 matching over 7 bases. This CDR3 is built from 14 residues. Germline CDR1 reads SGHRS; CDR2 reads YFSETQ. V dropped 5 bases and J dropped 3; count of bases not matched to a gene: 7. CDR3 in amino acids: CASSRDYLKETQYF. CDR3 DNA sequence: TGCGCCAGCAGTAGGGACTACCTTAAAGAGACCCAGTACTTC.

This rearrangement joins TRBV10-3 to TRBJ2-7; 8 bases fit TRBD1. Germline-derived CDR1 and CDR2 are ENHRY and SYGVKD. Losses at the gene ends were 6 bases for V and 3 bases for J; bases not matched to a gene: 7. CDR3 length: 14 amino acids. As DNA, the CDR3 is TGTGCCATCAGATTGGGACAGGTAGACTACGAGCAGTACTTC. Encoded protein: CAIRLGQVDYEQYF.

This clonotype was seen only once. The chain uses TRBV4-3 and TRBJ2-4, with 7 bases matching TRBD2. Germline CDR1 is LGHNA and CDR2 is YSLEER. The CDR3 has 20 residues. V trimming: 0 bases; J trimming: 0 bases; junction bases outside the gene matches: 14. CDR3 residues: CASSQDREAGLLLAKNIQYF. The DNA of the CDR3 is TGCGCCAGCAGCCAAGATCGCGAAGCGGGATTGCTTCTAGCCAAAAACATTCAGTACTTC.

This rearrangement joins TRBV20-1 to TRBJ2-2, with unresolved D. Germline CDR1 and CDR2: DFQATT and SNEGSKA (reference sequence). Trimming shortened V by 0 bases and J by 1 base, and 12 bases separated the two germline ends. CDR3 length: 16 amino acids. CDR3 coding DNA: TGCAGTGCTAGAGATCCTCGAAGACGGAACACCGGGGAGCTGTTTTTT. This translates into CSARDPRRRNTGELFF.

This sequence joins TRBV9 and TRBJ1-1; 7 bases agree with TRBD1. The CDR3 extends over 13 amino acids. Germline assignment: CDR1 SGDLS and CDR2 YYNGEE. With 4 bases clipped from V and 7 bases from J, the junction kept 7 bases outside the gene matches. The CDR3 DNA is TGTGCCAGCAGCCCCTGGACAGGTCGTGAAGCTTTCTTT. Translated: CASSPWTGREAFF. The full variable domain, in which reference TRBV9 and TRBJ1-1 provide the parts outside the CDR3, is DSGVTQTPKHLITATGQRVTLRCSPRSGDLSVYWYQQSLDQGLQFLIQYYNGEERAKGNILERFSAQQFPDLHSELNLSSLELGDSALYFCASSPWTGREAFFGQGTRLTVV.

This clonotype was seen a handful of times. The chain employs TRBV12-3 or TRBV12-4 and TRBJ2-1; no firm D call. Trimming stripped 5 bases from V and 7 bases from J, with 21 bases between. The length of the CDR3 is 16 residues. The CDR3 protein is CASSNPSLYSRNEQFF. Written as DNA, the CDR3 is TGTGCCAGCAGTAACCCCTCCCTCTATTCGCGGAATGAGCAGTTCTTC.

The gene calls are TRBV25-1 and TRBJ1-5; weak D call: TRBD1 (5 bases). V lost 4 bases to trimming and J lost 6 bases, with 10 bases between them. Germline V lookup: CDR1 MGHDK, CDR2 SYGVNS. This CDR3 has 13 residues. CDR3 DNA: TGTGCCAGCAGTGGTTCAGGGCGTCAGCCCCAGCATTTT. Translating gives CASSGSGRQPQHF.

Many counts were recorded for this clonotype. This chain uses TRBV7-9 with TRBJ2-4; unclear D gene. The CDR3 spans 14 residues. V was cut by 6 bases and J by 0 bases, with 9 bases left in between. CDR1 is SEHNR and CDR2 is FQNEAQ in the germline V gene (reference sequence). CDR3 in amino acids: CASSDELAKNIQYF. CDR3 in DNA: TGTGCCAGCAGTGACGAGCTAGCCAAAAACATTCAGTACTTC.